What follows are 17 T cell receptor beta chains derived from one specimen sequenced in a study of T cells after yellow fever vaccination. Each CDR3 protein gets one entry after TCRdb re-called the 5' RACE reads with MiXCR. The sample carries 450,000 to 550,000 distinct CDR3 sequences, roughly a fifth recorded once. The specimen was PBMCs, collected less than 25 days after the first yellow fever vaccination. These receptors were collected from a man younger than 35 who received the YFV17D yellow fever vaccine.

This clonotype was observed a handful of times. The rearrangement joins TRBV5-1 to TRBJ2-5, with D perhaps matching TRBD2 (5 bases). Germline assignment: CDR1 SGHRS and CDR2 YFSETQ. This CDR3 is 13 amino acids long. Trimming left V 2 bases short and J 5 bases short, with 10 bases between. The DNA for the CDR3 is TGCGCCAGCAGCTTCGAGGGAAGGGAGACCCAGTACTTC. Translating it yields CASSFEGRETQYF.

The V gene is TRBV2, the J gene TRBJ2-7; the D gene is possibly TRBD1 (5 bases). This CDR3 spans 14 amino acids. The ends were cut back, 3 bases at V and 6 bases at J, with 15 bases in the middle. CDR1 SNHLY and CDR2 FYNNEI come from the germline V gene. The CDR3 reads CASSERPQGSEQYV. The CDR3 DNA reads TGTGCCAGCAGTGAGAGGCCCCAGGGTTCCGAGCAGTACGTC.

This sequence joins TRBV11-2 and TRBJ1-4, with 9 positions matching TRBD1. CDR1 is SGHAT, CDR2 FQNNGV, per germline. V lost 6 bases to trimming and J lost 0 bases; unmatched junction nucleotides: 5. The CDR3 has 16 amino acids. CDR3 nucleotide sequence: TGTGCCAGCAGACTTACAGGGGGCTCAACTAATGAAAAACTGTTTTTT. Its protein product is CASRLTGGSTNEKLFF.

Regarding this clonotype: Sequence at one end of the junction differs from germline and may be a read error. The CDR3 here is CALGGGTYTQYF. The CDR3 DNA is TGTGCGCTAGGAGGGGGCACATATACGCAGTATTTT. The chain uses TRBV30 and TRBJ2-3; TRBD1 might be the D (7 bases). The CDR3 is 12 residues long. Germline V lookup: CDR1 GTSNPN, CDR2 SVGIG (reference sequence).

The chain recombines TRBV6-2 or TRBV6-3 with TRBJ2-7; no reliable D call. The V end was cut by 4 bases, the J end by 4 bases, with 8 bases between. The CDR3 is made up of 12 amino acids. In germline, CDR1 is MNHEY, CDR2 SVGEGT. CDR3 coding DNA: TGTGCCAGCAGTTTGTCGGAATACGAGCAGTACTTC. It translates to CASSLSEYEQYF.

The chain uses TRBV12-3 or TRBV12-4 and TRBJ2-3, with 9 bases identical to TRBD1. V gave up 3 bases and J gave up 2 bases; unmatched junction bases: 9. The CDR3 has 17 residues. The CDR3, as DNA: TGTGCCAGCAGTTTGGACACAGGGGGCGGATACACAGATACGCAGTATTTT. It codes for CASSLDTGGGYTDTQYF.

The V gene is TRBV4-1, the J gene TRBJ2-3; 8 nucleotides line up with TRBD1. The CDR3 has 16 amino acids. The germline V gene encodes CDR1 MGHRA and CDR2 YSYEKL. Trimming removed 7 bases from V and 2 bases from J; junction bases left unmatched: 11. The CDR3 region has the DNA TGCGCCAGCAACGAAGGCAGGGGGCTGGTCACAGATACGCAGTATTTT. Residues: CASNEGRGLVTDTQYF.

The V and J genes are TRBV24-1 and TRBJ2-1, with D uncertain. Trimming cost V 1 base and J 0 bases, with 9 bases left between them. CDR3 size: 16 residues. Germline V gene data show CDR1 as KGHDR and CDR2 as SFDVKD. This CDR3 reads CATSDFRSSSYNEQFF. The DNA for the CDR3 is TGTGCCACCAGTGATTTTCGGTCCAGCTCCTACAATGAGCAGTTCTTC.

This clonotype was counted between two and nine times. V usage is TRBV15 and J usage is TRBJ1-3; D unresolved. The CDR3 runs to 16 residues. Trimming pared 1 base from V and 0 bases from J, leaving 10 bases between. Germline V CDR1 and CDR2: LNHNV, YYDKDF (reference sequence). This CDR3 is CATSRVAPSSGNTIYF. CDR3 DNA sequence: TGTGCCACCAGCAGAGTGGCTCCAAGCTCTGGAAACACCATATATTTT.

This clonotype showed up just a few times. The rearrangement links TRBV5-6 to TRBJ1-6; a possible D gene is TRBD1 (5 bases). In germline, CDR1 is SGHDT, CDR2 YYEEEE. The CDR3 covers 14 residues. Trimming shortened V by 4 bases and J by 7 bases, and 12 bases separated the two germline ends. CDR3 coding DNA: TGTGCCAGCAGCCAAAGGGGATCCAATTCACCCCTCCACTTT. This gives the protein CASSQRGSNSPLHF.

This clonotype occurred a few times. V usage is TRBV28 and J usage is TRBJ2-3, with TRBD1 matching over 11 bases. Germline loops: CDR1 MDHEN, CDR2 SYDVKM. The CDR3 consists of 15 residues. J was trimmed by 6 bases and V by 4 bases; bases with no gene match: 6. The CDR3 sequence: CASSSGTGGFDTQYF. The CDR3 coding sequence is TGTGCCAGCAGTTCCGGGACAGGGGGTTTTGATACGCAGTATTTT.

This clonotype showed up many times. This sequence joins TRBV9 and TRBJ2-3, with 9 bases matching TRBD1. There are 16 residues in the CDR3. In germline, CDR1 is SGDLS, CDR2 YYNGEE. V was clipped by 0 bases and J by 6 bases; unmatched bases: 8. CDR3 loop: CASSVATGGAMDTQYF. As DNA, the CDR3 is TGTGCCAGCAGCGTAGCGACAGGGGGGGCAATGGATACGCAGTATTTT. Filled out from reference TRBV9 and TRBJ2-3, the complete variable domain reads DSGVTQTPKHLITATGQRVTLRCSPRSGDLSVYWYQQSLDQGLQFLIQYYNGEERAKGNILERFSAQQFPDLHSELNLSSLELGDSALYFCASSVATGGAMDTQYFGPGTRLTVL.

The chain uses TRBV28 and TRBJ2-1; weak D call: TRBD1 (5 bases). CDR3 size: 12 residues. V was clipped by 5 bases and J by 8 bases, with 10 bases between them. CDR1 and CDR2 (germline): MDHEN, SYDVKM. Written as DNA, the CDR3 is TGTGCCAGCAGTAGATCCAGGGATGAGCAGTTCTTC. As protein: CASSRSRDEQFF.

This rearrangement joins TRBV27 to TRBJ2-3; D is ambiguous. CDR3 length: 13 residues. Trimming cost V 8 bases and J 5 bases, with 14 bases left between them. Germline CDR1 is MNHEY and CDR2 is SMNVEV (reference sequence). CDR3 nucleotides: TGTGCCAGCCGGAGTGGGTTAGGAGATACGCAGTATTTT. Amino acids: CASRSGLGDTQYF.

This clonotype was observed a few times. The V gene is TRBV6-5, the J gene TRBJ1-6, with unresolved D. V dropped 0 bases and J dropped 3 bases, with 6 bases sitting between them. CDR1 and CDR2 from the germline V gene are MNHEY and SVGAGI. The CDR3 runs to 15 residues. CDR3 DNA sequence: TGTGCCAGCAGTTACTCCGGAGGCTATAATTCACCCCTCCACTTT. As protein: CASSYSGGYNSPLHF.

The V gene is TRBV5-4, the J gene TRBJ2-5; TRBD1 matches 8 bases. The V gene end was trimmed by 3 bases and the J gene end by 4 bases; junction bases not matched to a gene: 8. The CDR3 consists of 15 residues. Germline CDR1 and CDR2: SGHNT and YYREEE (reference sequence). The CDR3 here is CASSSPQGAIETQYF. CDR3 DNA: TGTGCCAGCAGCTCTCCCCAGGGGGCTATAGAGACCCAGTACTTC.

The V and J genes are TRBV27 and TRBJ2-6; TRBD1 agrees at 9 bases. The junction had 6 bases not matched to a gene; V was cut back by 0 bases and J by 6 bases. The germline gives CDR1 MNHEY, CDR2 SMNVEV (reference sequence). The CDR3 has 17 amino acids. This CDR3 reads CASSLSGTGSEANVLTF. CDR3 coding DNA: TGTGCCAGCAGTTTATCAGGGACAGGGAGTGAGGCCAACGTCCTGACTTTC.